This note documents a single T cell receptor beta chain sequence. The data derive from a study of technical replicates of blood from four donors. This table comes from immunoSEQ multiplex PCR, and its TCRdb copy is limited to in-frame clones, with some not included. The sample lists fewer than 95,000 clones, about 91% seen once, with 0.2% to 0.25% in the top ten. CDR1 is SGHNT and CDR2 is YYREEE in the germline V gene (reference sequence). The trim removed 7 bases at V and 0 bases at J, leaving 4 bases unmatched. The CDR3 totals 15 residues. The receptor comes from a human donor in good health. The chain joins TRBV5-4 to TRBJ2-3, with 11 positions matching TRBD1. The sample taken for sequencing was T cells isolated from PBMCs. The CDR3 spells CASQRDRGSTDTQYF. Written as DNA, the CDR3 is TGTGCCAGCCAGAGGGACAGGGGGAGCACAGATACGCAGTATTTT.